Sequencing of this T cell receptor beta chain was carried out in a study of blood T cell repertoires in COVID-19. On the study more broadly: Researchers got acute and convalescent COVID-19 samples from the United States, Italy and Spain.

Libraries were prepared by immunoSEQ multiplex PCR; TCRdb keeps only in-frame clonotypes and omits some of them. This sample has about 160,000 clones, with 86% found just once. This clonotype was sampled from a woman between 65 and 79 years old with acute or convalescent COVID-19. Source material: peripheral blood.

As DNA, the CDR3 is TGTGCCTGGAGTAAAGAACAGCAAAATTCACCCCTCCACTTT. This sequence encodes CAWSKEQQNSPLHF. The rearrangement links TRBV30 to TRBJ1-6; D uncertain. V was cut by 2 bases and J by 7 bases, with 12 bases left in between. The germline CDR1 and CDR2 sequences are GTSNPN and SVGIG (reference sequence). The CDR3 loop spans 14 amino acids.